These 5 T cell receptor beta chains were all obtained from the same sample, sequenced in a study of technical replicates of blood from several donors. Only in-frame clones appear in the TCRdb table, and some are missing; sequencing was by immunoSEQ multiplex PCR. The sample lists about 76,000 clones, 85% to 95% occurring once. The sample consisted of T cells isolated from PBMCs. These receptors were taken from a human donor in good health.

The V and J genes are TRBV7-7 and TRBJ2-1; D is unresolved. The CDR3 sequence is 16 residues long. V lost 0 bases and J lost 5, with 14 bases in between. Germline CDR1 is SSHAT and CDR2 is FNYEAQ (reference sequence). The CDR3 sequence is CASSLALDGVNNEQFF. Written as DNA, the CDR3 is TGTGCCAGCAGCTTAGCGCTTGACGGAGTTAACAATGAGCAGTTCTTC.

CDR3 nucleotide sequence: TGTGCCATCAGTACTAGCGTGAGGGACGAGCAGTACTTC. It encodes CAISTSVRDEQYF. The chain has TRBV10-3 and TRBJ2-7; 7 bases agree with TRBD2. This CDR3 is built from 13 residues. V lost 5 bases and J lost 5; bases outside the gene matches: 6. Germline V lookup: CDR1 ENHRY, CDR2 SYGVKD.

V gene TRBV6-5 combines with J gene TRBJ1-1; D uncertain. V lost 6 bases, J lost 2 bases, and 13 bases lay in between. This CDR3 is 14 amino acids long. Germline loops: CDR1 MNHEY, CDR2 SVGAGI. Written as DNA, the CDR3 is TGTGCCAGCAGCTTCCACGGGAGCAACACTGAAGCTTTCTTT. Its translation is CASSFHGSNTEAFF.

The chain links TRBV2 to TRBJ1-2; 8 bases are shared with TRBD1. V lost 4 bases, J lost 7 bases, and 11 bases stayed unmatched. This CDR3 region has 15 residues. Germline V gives CDR1 SNHLY, CDR2 FYNNEI. For the CDR3, the DNA is TGTGCCAGCAGTGGGGAGGGGCAGGGGGCTTTTGGCTACACCTTC. Amino acid sequence: CASSGEGQGAFGYTF.

The chain is built from TRBV23-1 and TRBJ2-1, with unresolved D. TRBV23-1 is an ORF, with its function uncertain. The CDR3 has 12 amino acids. The V and J ends lost 7 bases and 9 bases respectively, with 13 bases between them. The CDR3 region has the DNA TGCGCCAGCACGAATGCGGCAAGTGAGCAGTTCTTC. Translated: CASTNAASEQFF.